This TCR beta chain emerged from a study of blood T cells in healthy people across ages. Primed by a sample-barcoded 5' primer and a J-beta primer mix, a second PCR proceeded for about 6 to 12 cycles. MiXCR, applied by TCRdb to the 5' RACE reads, yields one record per CDR3 protein. This sample carries about 730,000 distinct CDR3 sequences, approximately 43% of them seen once, and the ten largest clones take 20%. This clonotype was counted a few times. Per germline, CDR1 SGHTA and CDR2 FQGNSA. With V trimmed by 1 base and J by 11 bases, 10 bases remained unmatched. This CDR3 is 15 amino acids long. The V call is TRBV7-2, the J call TRBJ2-5; 10 bases agree with TRBD2. This clonotype was sampled from a woman aged 55-70 years in good health. Source material: blood. In DNA form, the CDR3 reads TGTGCCAGCAGCTTAGGGGGGACTAGCGTCGGGGAGCAGTACTTC. Translating gives CASSLGGTSVGEQYF.